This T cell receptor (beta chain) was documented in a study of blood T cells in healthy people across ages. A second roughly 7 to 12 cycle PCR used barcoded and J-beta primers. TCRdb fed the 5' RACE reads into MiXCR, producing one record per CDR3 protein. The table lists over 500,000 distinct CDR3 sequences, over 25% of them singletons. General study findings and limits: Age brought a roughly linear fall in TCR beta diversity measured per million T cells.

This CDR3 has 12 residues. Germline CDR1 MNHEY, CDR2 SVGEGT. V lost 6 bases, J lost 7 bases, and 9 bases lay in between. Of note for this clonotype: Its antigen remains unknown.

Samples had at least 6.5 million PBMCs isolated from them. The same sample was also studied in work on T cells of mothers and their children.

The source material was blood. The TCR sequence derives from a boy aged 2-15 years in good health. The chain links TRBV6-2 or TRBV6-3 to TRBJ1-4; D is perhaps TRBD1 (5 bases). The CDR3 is CASSRDPEKLFF. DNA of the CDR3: TGTGCCAGCAGCCGGGACCCTGAAAAACTGTTTTTT.